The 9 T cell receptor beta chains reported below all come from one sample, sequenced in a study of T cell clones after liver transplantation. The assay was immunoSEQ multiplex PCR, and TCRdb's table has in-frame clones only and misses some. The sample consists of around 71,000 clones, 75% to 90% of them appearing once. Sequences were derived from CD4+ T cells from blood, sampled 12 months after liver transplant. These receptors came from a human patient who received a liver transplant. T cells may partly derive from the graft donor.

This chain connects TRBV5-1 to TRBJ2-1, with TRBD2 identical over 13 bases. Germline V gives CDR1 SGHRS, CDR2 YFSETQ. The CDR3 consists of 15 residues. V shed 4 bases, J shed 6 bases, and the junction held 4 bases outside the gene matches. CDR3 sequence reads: CASSPTSGRTNEQFF. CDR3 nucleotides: TGCGCCAGCAGCCCGACTAGCGGGAGGACCAATGAGCAGTTCTTC.

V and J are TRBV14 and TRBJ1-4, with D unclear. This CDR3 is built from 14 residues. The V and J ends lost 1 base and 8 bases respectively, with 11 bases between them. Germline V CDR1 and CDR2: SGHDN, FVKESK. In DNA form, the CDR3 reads TGTGCCAGCAGCCAAGGTGGGATGGGAGAAAAACTGTTTTTT. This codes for CASSQGGMGEKLFF.

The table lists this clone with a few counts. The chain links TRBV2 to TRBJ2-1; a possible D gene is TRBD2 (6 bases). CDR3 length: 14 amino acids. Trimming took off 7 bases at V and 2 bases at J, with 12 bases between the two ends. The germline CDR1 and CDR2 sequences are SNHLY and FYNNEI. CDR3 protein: CASMEERAYNEQFF. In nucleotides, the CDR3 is TGTGCCAGCATGGAGGAGCGGGCCTACAATGAGCAGTTCTTC. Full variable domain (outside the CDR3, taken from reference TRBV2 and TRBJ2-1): EPEVTQTPSHQVTQMGQEVILRCVPISNHLYFYWYRQILGQKVEFLVSFYNNEISEKSEIFDDQFSVERPDGSNFTLKIRSTKLEDSAMYFCASMEERAYNEQFFGPGTRLTVL.

The CDR3 sequence is CSSGLAGVGEQFF. The CDR3 coding sequence is TGCAGCTCGGGACTAGCGGGAGTCGGTGAGCAGTTCTTC. The chain uses TRBV29-1 and TRBJ2-1; 14 bases are a match to TRBD2. Germline-derived CDR1 and CDR2 are SQVTM and ANQGSEA. V trimming: 8 bases; J trimming: 9 bases; junction bases outside the gene matches: 6. This CDR3 has 13 amino acids.

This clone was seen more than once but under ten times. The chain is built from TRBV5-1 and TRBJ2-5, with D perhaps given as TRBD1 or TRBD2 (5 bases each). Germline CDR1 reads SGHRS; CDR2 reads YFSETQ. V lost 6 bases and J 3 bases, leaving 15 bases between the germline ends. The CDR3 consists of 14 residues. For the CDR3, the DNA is TGCGCCAGCACGCAGAGGGGACCCGAAGAGACCCAGTACTTC. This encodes CASTQRGPEETQYF.

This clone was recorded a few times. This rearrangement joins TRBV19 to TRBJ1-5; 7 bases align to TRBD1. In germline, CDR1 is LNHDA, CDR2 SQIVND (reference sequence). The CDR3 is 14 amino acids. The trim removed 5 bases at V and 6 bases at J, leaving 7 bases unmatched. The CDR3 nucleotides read TGTGCCAGTAGTGTCGACAGGGTTGGTCAGCCCCAGCATTTT. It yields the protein CASSVDRVGQPQHF.

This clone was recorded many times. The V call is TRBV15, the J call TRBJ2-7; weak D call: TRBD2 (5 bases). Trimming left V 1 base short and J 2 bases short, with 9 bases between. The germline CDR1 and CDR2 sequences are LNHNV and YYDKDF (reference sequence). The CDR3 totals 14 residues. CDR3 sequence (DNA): TGTGCCACCAGCAGAGCCCGGGGAGCCTACGAGCAGTACTTC. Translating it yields CATSRARGAYEQYF. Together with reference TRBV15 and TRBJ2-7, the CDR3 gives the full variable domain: DAMVIQNPRYQVTQFGKPVTLSCSQTLNHNVMYWYQQKSSQAPKLLFHYYDKDFNNEADTPDNFQSRRPNTSFCFLDIRSPGLGDTAMYLCATSRARGAYEQYFGPGTRLTVT.

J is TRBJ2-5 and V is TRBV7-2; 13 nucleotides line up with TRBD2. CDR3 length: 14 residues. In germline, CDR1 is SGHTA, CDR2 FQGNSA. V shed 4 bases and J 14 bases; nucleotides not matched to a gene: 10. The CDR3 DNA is TGTGCCAGCAGCTCCCCGACTAGCGGGAGGTTCCTTTACTTC. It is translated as CASSSPTSGRFLYF.

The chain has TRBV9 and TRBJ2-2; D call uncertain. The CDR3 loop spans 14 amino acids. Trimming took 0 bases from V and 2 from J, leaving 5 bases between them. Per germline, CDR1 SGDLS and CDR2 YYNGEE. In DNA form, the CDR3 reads TGTGCCAGCAGCGTAGTCTCAAACACCGGGGAGCTGTTTTTT. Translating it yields CASSVVSNTGELFF.